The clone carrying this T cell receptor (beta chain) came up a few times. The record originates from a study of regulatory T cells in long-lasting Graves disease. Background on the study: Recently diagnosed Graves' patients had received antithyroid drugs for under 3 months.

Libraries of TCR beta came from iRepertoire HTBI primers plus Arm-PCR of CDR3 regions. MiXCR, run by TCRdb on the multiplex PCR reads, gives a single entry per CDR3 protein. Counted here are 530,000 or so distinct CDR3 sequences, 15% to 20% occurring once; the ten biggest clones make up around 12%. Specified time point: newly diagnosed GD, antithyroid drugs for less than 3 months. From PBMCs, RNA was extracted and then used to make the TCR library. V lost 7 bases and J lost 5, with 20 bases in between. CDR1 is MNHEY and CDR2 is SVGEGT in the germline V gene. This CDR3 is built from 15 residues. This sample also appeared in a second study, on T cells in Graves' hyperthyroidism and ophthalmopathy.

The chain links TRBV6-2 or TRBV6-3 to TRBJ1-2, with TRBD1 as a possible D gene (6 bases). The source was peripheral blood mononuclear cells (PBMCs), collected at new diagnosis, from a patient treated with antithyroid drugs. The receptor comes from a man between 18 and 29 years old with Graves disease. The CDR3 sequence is CASTAAWDMLYGYTF. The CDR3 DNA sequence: TGTGCCAGCACCGCGGCATGGGACATGCTTTATGGCTACACCTTC.